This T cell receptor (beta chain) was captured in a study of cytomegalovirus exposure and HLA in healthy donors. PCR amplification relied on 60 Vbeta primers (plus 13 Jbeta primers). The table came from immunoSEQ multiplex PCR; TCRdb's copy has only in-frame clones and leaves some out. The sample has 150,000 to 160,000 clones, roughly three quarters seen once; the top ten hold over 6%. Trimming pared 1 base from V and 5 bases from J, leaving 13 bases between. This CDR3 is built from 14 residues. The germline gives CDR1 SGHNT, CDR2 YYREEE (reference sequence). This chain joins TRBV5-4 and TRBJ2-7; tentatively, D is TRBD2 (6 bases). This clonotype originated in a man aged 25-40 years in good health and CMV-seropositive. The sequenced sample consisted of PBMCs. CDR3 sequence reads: CASSLWGTSDEQYF. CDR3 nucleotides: TGTGCCAGCAGCTTGTGGGGGACTTCCGACGAGCAGTACTTC.